Listed below are T cell receptor beta chains from one sample, sequenced in a study of blood T cell repertoires in COVID-19. Only in-frame clones appear in the TCRdb table, and some are missing; sequencing was by immunoSEQ multiplex PCR. Of tens of thousands of clones detected, roughly 90% appear once; the ten largest clones hold approximately 24%. Sequencing was performed on peripheral blood. The receptor source for this set is a human donor with active COVID-19. The donor label of this sample is uncertain. Both conserved end residues are part of each CDR3. D genes are given only for firm matches. Part of the rows lack a size; the others show once, few, many or a class for expanded clones.

d_gene	abundance	v_gene	len	j_gene	CDR3nt	CDR3aa
TRBD2	.	TRBV13	23	TRBJ2-2	TGTGCCAGCAGCCCCTTCGTCCCTACTAGTCTAGCGGGAGGGAAAGCGAACACCGGGGAGCTGTTTTTT	CASSPFVPTSLAGGKANTGELFF
.	few	TRBV5-6	16	TRBJ1-5	TGTGCCAGCAGCCCCCGAGGGGGGGGTGGCAATCAGCCCCAGCATTTT	CASSPRGGGGNQPQHF
.	.	TRBV5-1	15	TRBJ2-1	TGCGCCAGCAGCTTGGCCGGGCAGGGGAACAATGAGCAGTTCTTC	CASSLAGQGNNEQFF
TRBD1	.	TRBV27	14	TRBJ1-4	TGTGCCAGTAAACAGGGGGCGTATAATGAAAAACTGTTTTTT	CASKQGAYNEKLFF
.	.	TRBV19	15	TRBJ2-1	TGTGCCAGTAGTATAGAGGGGAGCTCCTACAATGAGCAGTTCTTC	CASSIEGSSYNEQFF
.	.	TRBV5-1	16	TRBJ2-5	TGCGCCAGCAGCCTGCGGGGGCTAGCGGCGGTGGGGACCCAGTACTTC	CASSLRGLAAVGTQYF
TRBD1	.	TRBV6-6	18	TRBJ1-2	TGTGCCAGCAGTCTTTCCCGGACAGGGACCATTTCTGGATATGGCTACACCTTC	CASSLSRTGTISGYGYTF
TRBD1	.	TRBV7-9	16	TRBJ1-2	TGTGCCAGCAGCCCTCGGACAGGGGCTTCTTACTATGGCTACACCTTC	CASSPRTGASYYGYTF
TRBD1	.	TRBV5-6	14	TRBJ1-2	TGTGCCAGCAGCTTAGGGACAGCCCCCTATGGCTACACCTTC	CASSLGTAPYGYTF
.	.	TRBV9	16	TRBJ2-3	TGTGCCAGCAGCGTAGTGGCGGGATCAGTCACAGATACGCAGTATTTT	CASSVVAGSVTDTQYF
TRBD1	.	TRBV7-3	15	TRBJ2-5	TGTGCCAGCAGCCTAAATGGACAGGGGAGGGAGACCCAGTACTTC	CASSLNGQGRETQYF